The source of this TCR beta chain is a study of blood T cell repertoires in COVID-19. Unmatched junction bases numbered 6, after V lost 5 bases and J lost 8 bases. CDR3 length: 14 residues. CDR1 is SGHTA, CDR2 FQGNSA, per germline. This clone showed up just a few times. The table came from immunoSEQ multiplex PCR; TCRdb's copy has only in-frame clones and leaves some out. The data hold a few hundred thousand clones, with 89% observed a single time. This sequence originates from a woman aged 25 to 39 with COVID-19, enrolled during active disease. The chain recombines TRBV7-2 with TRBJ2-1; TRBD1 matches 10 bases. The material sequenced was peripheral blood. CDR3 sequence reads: CASSPGTGDDEQFF. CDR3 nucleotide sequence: TGTGCCAGCAGCCCCGGGACAGGGGATGATGAGCAGTTCTTC.